Detailed here is one T cell receptor beta chain. Germline V gives CDR1 SGDLS, CDR2 YYNGEE. The ends lost 3 bases at V and 9 bases at J; junction bases unmatched: 6. The CDR3 contains 14 residues. The data are from a study of blood T cell repertoires in COVID-19. Overall study context: Samples taken during acute and convalescent COVID-19 were collected in the United States, Italy and Spain.

In the source study's methods: How many nucleated cells were present was estimated from reference gene primer amplification. Method: immunoSEQ multiplex PCR; TCRdb's copy keeps in-frame clones and lacks some. V and J calls plus clone size are reproduced from that table; the DNA served to infer D and trimming. This sample yields about 230,000 clones, of which 75% to 85% are seen a single time; 1.3% belongs to the top ten. The chain is built from TRBV9 and TRBJ2-1, with 10 bases lining up with TRBD2. The sequencing input was peripheral blood. The receptor was derived from a woman in her thirties with COVID-19, enrolled during active disease. The CDR3 sequence: CASSALAGGGEQFF. DNA for the CDR3: TGTGCCAGCAGCGCCTTAGCGGGAGGTGGTGAGCAGTTCTTC.